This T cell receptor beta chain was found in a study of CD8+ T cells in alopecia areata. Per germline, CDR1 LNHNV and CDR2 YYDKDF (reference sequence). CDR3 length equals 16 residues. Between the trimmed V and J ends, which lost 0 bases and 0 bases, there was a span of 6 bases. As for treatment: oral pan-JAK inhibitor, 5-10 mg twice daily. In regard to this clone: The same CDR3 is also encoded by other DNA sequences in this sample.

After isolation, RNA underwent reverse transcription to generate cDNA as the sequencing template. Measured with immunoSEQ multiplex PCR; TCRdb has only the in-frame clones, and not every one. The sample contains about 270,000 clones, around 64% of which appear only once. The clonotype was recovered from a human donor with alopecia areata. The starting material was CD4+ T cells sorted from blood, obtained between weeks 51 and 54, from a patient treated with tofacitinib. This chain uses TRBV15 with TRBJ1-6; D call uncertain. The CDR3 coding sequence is TGTGCCACCAGCAGAGACAGGAGCTCCTATAATTCACCCCTCCACTTT. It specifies CATSRDRSSYNSPLHF.